This T cell receptor beta chain came from a study of PD-1 blockade in classical Hodgkin lymphoma. Profiled with immunoSEQ multiplex PCR; TCRdb holds only in-frame clones, not every one. This sample yields 95,000 to 100,000 clones, of which 85% to 90% are seen a single time; around 6.6% belongs to the top ten. The germline CDR1 and CDR2 sequences are GTSNPN and SVGIG (reference sequence). Trimming left V 7 bases short and J 4 bases short, with 17 bases between. CDR3 length equals 13 residues. Every one of the patients relapsed after autologous stem cell transplantation (brentuximab vedotin exposure was variable). The study's findings and limits: Only CD4+ TCR diversity, not CD8+, had risen significantly by C4D1.

Details on this clone: Its antigen is unknown.

The sequence was collected from a human donor with classical Hodgkin lymphoma. The V and J genes are TRBV30 and TRBJ2-7; D is perhaps TRBD1 (5 bases). The sample here was peripheral blood mononuclear cells (PBMCs), taken before the second cycle of nivolumab. The CDR3 DNA reads TGTGCCTACTCTCCCAGGGTTGGGTACGAGCAGTACTTC. This translates into CAYSPRVGYEQYF.